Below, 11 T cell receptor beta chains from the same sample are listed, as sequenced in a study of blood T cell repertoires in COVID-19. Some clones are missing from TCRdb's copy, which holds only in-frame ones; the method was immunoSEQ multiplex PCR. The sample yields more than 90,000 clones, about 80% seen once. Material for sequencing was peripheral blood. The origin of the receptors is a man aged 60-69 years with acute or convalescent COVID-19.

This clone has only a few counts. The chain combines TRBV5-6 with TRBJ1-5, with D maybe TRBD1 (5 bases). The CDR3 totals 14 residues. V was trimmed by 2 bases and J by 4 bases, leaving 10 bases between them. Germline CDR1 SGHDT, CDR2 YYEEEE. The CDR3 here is CASSFRGSNQPQHF. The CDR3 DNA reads TGTGCCAGCAGCTTCCGGGGGTCGAATCAGCCCCAGCATTTT. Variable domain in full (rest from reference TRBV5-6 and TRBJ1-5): DAGVTQSPTHLIKTRGQQVTLRCSPKSGHDTVSWYQQALGQGPQFIFQYYEEEERQRGNFPDRFSGHQFPNYSSELNVNALLLGDSALYLCASSFRGSNQPQHFGDGTRLSIL.

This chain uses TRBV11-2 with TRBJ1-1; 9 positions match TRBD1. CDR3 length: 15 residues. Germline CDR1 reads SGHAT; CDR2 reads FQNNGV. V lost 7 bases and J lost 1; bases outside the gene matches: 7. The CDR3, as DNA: TGTGCCAGCAACCTACAGGGGGCTCAGAACACTGAAGCTTTCTTT. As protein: CASNLQGAQNTEAFF. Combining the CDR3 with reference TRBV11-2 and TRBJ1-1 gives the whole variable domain EAGVAQSPRYKIIEKRQSVAFWCNPISGHATLYWYQQILGQGPKLLIQFQNNGVVDDSQLPKDRFSAERLKGVDSTLKIQPAKLEDSAVYLCASNLQGAQNTEAFFGQGTRLTVV.

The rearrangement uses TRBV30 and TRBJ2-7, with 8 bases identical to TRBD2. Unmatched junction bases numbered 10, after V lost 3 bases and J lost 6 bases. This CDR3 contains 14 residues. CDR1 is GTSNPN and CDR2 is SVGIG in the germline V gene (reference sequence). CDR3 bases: TGTGCCTGGAGCGTAGCAAGCGGGAGTGGCGAGCAGTACGTC. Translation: CAWSVASGSGEQYV.

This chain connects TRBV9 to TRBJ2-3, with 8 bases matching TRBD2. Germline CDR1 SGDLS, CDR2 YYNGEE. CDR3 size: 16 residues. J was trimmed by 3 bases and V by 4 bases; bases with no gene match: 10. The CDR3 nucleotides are TGTGCCAGCAGCACAAGGACTAGCCTGTCGACAGATACGCAGTATTTT. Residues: CASSTRTSLSTDTQYF.

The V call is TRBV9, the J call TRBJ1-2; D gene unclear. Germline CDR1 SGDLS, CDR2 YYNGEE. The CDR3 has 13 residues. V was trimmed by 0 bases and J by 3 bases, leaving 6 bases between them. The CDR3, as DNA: TGTGCCAGCAGCGTAGACGGGGACTATGGCTACACCTTC. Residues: CASSVDGDYGYTF.

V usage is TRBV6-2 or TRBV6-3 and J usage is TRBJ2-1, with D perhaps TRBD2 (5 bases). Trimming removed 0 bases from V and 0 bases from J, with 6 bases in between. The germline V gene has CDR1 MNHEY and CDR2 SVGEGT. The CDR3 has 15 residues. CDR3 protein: CASSYSGNSYNEQFF. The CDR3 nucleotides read TGTGCCAGCAGTTACTCCGGGAACTCCTACAATGAGCAGTTCTTC.

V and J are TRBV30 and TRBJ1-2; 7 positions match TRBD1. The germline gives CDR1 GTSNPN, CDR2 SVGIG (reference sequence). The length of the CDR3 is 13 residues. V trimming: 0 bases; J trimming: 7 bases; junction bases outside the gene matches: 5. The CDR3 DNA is TGTGCCTGGAGTGTAGACAGGGCCCTTGGCTACACCTTC. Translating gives CAWSVDRALGYTF.

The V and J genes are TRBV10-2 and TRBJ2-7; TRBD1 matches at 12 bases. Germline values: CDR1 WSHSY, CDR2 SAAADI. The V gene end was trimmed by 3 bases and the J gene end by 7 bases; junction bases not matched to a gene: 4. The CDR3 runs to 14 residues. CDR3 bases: TGCGCCAGCAGTGACGAGGGACAGGGGGCTGAGCAGTACTTC. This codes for CASSDEGQGAEQYF.

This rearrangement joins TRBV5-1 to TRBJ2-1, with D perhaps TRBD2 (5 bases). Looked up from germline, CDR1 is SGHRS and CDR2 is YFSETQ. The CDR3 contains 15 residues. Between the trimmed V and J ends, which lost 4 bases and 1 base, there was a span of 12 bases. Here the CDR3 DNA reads TGCGCCAGCAGCCCGGGAATTCTTTCCTACAATGAGCAGTTCTTC. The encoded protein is CASSPGILSYNEQFF. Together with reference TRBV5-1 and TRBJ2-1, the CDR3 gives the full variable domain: KAGVTQTPRYLIKTRGQQVTLSCSPISGHRSVSWYQQTPGQGLQFLFEYFSETQRNKGNFPGRFSGRQFSNSRSEMNVSTLELGDSALYLCASSPGILSYNEQFFGPGTRLTVL.

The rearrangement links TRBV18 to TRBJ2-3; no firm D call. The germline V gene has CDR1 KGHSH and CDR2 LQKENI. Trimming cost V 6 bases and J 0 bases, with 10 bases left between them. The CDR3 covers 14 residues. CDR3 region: CASSPARSTDTQYF. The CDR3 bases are TGTGCCAGCTCTCCCGCTAGGAGCACAGATACGCAGTATTTT.

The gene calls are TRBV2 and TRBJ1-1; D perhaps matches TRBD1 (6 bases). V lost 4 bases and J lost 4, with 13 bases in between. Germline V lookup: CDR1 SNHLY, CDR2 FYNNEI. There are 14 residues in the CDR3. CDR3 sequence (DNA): TGTGCCAGCAGTGCACAGGGAGGGGGCACTGAAGCTTTCTTT. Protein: CASSAQGGGTEAFF. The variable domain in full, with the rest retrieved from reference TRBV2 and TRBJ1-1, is EPEVTQTPSHQVTQMGQEVILRCVPISNHLYFYWYRQILGQKVEFLVSFYNNEISEKSEIFDDQFSVERPDGSNFTLKIRSTKLEDSAMYFCASSAQGGGTEAFFGQGTRLTVV.